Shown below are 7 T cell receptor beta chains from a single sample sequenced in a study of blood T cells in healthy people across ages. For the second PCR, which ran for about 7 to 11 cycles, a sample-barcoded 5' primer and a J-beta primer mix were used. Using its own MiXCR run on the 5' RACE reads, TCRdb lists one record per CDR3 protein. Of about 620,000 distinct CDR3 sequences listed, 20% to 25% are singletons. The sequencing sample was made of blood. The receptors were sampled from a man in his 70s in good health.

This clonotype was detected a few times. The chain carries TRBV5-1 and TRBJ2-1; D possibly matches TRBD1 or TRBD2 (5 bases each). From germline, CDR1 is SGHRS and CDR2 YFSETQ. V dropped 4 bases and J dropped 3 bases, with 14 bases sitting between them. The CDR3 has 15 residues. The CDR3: CASSTGRTDYNEQFF. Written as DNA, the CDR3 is TGCGCCAGCAGCACGGGACGTACCGACTACAATGAGCAGTTCTTC.

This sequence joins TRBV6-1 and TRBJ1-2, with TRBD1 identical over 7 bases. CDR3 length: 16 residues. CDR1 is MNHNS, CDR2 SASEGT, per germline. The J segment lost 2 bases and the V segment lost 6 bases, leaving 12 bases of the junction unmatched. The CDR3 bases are TGTGCCAGCAGAGACGGACGACAGGGAACCAACTATGGCTACACCTTC. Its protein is CASRDGRQGTNYGYTF.

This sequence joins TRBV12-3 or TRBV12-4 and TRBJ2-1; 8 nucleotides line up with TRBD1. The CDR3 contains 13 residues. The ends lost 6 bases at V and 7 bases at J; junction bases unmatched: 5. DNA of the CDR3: TGTGCCAGCAGACGACAGGGGCGGAATGAGCAGTTCTTC. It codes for CASRRQGRNEQFF.

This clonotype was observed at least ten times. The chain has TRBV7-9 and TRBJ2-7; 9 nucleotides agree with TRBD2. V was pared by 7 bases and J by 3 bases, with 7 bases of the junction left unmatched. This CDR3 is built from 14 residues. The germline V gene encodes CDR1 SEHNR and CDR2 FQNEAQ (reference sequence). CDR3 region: CASTSGLASYEQYF. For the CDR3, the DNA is TGTGCCAGCACCTCAGGACTAGCGAGCTACGAGCAGTACTTC.

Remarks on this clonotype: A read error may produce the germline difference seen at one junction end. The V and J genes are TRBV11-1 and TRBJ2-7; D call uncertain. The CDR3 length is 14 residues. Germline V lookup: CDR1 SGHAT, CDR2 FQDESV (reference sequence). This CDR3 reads CASSLGHAAYGQYF. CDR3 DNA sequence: TGTGCCAGCAGCTTGGGCCACGCCGCCTACGGGCAGTACTTC.

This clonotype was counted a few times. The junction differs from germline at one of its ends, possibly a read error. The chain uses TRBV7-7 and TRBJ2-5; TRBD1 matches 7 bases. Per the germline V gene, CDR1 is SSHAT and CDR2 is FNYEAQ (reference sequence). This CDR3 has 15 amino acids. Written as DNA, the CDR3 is TGTGCTAGCAGCTTAGAAGGGACAGTTCAAGAGACCCAGTACTTC. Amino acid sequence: CASSLEGTVQETQYF.

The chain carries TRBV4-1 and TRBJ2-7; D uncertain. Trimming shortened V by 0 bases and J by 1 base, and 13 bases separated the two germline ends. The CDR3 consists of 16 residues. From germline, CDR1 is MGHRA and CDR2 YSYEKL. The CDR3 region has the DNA TGCGCCAGCAGCCAAGATGAAGGCTTGGCTTCCTACGAGCAGTACTTC. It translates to CASSQDEGLASYEQYF.